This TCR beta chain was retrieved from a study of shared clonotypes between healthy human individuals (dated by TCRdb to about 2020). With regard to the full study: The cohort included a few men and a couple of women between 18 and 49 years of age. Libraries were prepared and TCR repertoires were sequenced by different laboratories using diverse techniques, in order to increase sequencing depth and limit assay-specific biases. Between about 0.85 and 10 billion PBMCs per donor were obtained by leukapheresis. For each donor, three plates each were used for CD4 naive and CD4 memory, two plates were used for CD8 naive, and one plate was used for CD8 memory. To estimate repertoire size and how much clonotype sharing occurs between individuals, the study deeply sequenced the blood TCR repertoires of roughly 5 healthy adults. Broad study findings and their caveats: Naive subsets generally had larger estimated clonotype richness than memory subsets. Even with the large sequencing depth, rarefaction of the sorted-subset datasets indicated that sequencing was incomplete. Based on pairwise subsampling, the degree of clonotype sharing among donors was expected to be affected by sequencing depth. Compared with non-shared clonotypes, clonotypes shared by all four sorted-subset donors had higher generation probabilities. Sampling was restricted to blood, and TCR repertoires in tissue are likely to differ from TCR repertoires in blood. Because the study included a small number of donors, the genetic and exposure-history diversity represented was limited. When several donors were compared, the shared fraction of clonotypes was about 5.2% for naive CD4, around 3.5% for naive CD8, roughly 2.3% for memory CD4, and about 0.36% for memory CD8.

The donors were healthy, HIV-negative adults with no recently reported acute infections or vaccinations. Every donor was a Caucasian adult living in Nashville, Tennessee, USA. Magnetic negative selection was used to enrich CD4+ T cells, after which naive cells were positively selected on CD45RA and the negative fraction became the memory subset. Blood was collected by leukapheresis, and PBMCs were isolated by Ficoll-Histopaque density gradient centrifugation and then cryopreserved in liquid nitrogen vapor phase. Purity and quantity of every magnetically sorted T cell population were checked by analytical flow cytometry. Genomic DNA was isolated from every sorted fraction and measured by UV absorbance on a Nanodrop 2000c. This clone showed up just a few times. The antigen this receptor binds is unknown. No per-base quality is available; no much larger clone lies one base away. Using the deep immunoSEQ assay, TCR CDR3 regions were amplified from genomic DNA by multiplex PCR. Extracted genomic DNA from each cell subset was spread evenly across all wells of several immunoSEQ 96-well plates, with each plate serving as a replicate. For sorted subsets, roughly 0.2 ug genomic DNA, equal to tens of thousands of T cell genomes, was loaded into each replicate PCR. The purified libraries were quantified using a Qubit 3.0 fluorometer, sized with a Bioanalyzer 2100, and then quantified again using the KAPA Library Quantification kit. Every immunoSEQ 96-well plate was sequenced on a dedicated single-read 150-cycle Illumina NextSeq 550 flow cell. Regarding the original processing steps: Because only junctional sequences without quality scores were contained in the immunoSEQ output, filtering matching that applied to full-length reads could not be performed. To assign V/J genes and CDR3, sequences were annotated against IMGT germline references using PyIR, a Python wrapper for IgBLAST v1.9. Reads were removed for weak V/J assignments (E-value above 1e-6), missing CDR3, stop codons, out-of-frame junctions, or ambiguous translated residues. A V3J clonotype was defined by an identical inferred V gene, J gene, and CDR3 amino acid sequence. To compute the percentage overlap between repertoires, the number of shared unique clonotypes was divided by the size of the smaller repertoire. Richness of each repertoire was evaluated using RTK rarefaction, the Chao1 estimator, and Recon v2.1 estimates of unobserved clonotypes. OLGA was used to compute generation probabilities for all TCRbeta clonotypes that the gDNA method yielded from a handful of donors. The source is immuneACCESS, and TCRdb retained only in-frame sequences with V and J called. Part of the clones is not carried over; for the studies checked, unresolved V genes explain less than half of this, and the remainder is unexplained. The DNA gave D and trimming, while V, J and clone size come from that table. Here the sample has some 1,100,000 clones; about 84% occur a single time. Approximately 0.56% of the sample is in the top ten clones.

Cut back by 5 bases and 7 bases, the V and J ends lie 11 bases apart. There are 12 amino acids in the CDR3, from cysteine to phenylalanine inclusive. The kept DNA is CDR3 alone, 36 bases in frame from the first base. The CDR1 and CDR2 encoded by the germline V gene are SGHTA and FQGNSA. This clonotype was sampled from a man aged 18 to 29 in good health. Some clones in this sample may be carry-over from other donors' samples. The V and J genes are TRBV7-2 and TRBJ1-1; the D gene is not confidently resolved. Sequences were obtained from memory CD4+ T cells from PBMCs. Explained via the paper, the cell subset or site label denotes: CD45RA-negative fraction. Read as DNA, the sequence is TGTGCCAGCAGCCGAGACGGATATGAAGCTTTCTTT. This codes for CASSRDGYEAFF.